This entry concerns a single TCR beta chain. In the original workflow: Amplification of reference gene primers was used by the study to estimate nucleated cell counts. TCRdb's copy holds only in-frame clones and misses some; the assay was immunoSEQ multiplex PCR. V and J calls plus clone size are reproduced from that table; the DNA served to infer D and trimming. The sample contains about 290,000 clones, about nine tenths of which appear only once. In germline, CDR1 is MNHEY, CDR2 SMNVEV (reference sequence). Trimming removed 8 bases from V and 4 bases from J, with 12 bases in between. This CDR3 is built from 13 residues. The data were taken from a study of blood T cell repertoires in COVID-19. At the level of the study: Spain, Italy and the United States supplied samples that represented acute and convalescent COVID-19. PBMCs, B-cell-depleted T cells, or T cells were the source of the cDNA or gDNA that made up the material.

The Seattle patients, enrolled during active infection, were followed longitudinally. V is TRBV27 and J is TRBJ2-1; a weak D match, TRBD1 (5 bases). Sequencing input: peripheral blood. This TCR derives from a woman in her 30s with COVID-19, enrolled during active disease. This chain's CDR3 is CASSLGAYNEQFF. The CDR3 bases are TGTGCCAGCTCTCTAGGGGCGTACAATGAGCAGTTCTTC.